This T cell receptor beta chain derives from a study of graft-versus-host responses after intestinal transplantation. Background on the study: Every one of the recipients received anti-thymocyte globulin induction and afterwards took tacrolimus and steroids for about 3 years.

Sequencing was performed with immunoSEQ multiplex PCR; in TCRdb, only in-frame clones are kept and a portion is missing. The sample lists some 120,000 clones; around nine tenths were seen once. Regarding this clone: Antigen: not known.

V shed 2 bases and J 1 base; nucleotides not matched to a gene: 9. CDR3 length: 18 amino acids. Germline CDR1 is SGHRS and CDR2 is YFSETQ. The gene calls are TRBV5-1 and TRBJ2-6, with TRBD1 matching 7 bases. The source was unstimulated CD4+ T cells sorted from spleen or lymph node cells, collected before transplant. This sequence was found in a human donor who was the organ donor for an intestinal transplant. This CDR3 is CASSLLTGYGSGANVLTF. The CDR3, as DNA: TGCGCCAGCAGCTTATTGACAGGGTATGGTTCTGGGGCCAACGTCCTGACTTTC.